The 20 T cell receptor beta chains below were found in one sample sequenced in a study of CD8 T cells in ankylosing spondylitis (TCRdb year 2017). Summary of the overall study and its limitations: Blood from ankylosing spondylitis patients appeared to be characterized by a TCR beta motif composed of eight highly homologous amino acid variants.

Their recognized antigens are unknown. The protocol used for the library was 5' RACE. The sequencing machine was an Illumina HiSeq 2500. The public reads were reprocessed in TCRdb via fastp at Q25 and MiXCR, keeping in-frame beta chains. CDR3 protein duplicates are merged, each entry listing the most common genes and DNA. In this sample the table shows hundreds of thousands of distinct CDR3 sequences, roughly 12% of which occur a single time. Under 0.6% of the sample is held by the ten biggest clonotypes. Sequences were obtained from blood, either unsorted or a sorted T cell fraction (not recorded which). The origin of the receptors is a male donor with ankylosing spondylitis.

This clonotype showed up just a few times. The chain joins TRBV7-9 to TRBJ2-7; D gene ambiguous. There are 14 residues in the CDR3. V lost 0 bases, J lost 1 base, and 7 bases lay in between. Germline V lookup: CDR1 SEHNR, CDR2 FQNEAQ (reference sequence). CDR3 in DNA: TGTGCCAGCAGCTTAGCCTCTGTTTCCTACGAGCAGTACTTC. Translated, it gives CASSLASVSYEQYF.

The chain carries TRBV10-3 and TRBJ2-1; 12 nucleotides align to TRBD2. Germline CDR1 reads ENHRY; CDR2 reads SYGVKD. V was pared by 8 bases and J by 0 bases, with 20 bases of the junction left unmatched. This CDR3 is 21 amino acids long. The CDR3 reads CAIQAVLMTSGRRTSYNEQFF. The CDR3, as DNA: TGTGCCATCCAAGCCGTCTTAATGACTAGCGGGAGAAGAACCTCCTACAATGAGCAGTTCTTC.

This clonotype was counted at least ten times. CDR3 coding DNA: TGCAGCGTTGAAGGTGGAGCGGGAGTAGGCACAGATACGCAGTATTTT. This encodes CSVEGGAGVGTDTQYF. This chain links TRBV29-1 with TRBJ2-3; 8 bases agree with TRBD2. CDR1 and CDR2 from the germline V gene are SQVTM and ANQGSEA. The CDR3 runs 16 residues. Trimming at V came to 1 base and at J to 1 base, leaving 7 bases not matched to a gene.

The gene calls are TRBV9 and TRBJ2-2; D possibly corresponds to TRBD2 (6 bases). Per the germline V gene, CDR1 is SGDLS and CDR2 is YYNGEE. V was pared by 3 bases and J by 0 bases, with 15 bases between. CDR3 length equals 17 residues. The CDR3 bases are TGTGCCAGCAGCGGTAGAGGCGGGGACGCGAACACCGGGGAGCTGTTTTTT. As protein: CASSGRGGDANTGELFF. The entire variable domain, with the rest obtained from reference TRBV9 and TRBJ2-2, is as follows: DSGVTQTPKHLITATGQRVTLRCSPRSGDLSVYWYQQSLDQGLQFLIQYYNGEERAKGNILERFSAQQFPDLHSELNLSSLELGDSALYFCASSGRGGDANTGELFFGEGSRLTVL.

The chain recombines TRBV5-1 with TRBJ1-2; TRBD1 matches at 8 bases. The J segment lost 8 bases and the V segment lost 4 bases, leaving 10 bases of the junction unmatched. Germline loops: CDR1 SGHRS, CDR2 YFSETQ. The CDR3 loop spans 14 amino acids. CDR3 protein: CASSPTGVPEGYTF. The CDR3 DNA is TGCGCCAGCAGCCCGACAGGGGTCCCCGAGGGCTACACCTTC.

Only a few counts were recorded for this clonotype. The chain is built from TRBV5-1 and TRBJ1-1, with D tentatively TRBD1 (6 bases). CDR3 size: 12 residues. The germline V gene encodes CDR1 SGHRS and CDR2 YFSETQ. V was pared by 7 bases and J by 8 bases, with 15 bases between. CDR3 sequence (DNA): TGCGCCAGCCGCCTCCCGGACAGCGAAGCTTTCTTT. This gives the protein CASRLPDSEAFF.

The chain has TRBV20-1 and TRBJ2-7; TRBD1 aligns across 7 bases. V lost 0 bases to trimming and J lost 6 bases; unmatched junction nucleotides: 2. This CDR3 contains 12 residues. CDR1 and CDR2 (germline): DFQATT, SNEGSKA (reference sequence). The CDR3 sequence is CSARDTGAEQYF. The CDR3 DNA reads TGCAGTGCTAGAGATACAGGGGCCGAGCAGTACTTC.

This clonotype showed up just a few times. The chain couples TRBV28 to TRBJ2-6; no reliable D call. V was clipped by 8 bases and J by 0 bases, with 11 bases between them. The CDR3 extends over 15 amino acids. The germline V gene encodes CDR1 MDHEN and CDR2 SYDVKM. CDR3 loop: CASVGPLSGANVLTF. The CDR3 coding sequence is TGTGCCAGCGTAGGACCGCTCTCTGGGGCCAACGTCCTGACTTTC.

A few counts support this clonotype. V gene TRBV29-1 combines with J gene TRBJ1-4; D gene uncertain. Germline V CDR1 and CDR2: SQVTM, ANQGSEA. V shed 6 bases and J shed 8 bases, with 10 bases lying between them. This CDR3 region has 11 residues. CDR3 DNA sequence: TGCAGCGTGGACTCGGGGGAAAAACTGTTTTTT. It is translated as CSVDSGEKLFF.

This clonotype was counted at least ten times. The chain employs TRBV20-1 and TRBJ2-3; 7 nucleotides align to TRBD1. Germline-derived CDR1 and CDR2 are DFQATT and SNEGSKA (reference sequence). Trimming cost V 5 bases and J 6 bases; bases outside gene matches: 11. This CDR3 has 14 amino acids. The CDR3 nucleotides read TGCAGTGCTCAGAGAGGGGGCGCTTTGGATACGCAGTATTTT. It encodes CSAQRGGALDTQYF.

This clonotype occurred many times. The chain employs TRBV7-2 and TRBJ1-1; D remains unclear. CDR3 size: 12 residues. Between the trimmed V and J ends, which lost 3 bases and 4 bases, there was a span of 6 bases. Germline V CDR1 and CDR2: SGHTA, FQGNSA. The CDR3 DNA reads TGTGCCAGCAGCTTTTGGGGCACTGAAGCTTTCTTT. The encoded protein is CASSFWGTEAFF.

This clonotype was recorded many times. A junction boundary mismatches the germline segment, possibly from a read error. The CDR3 DNA follows: TGCGCCAGCAGATTGGGGACAGTGGAGACCCAGTACTTC. This codes for CASRLGTVETQYF. The J gene is TRBJ2-5, the V gene TRBV5-1, with 7 bases fitting TRBD1. Germline CDR1 SGHRS, CDR2 YFSETQ. CDR3 size: 13 residues.

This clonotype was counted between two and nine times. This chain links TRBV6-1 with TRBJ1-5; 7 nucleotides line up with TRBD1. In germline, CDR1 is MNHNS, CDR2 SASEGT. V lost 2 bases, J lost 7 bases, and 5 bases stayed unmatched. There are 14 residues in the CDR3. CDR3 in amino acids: CASSERQGGQPQHF. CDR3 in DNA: TGTGCCAGCAGTGAACGACAGGGAGGACAGCCCCAGCATTTT.

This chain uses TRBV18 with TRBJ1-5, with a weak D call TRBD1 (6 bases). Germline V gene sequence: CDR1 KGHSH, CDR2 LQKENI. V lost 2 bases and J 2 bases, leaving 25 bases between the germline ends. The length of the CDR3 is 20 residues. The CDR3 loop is CASSPGGGGGDPLRNQPQHF. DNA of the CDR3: TGTGCCAGCTCACCAGGAGGCGGAGGGGGGGATCCATTGCGCAATCAGCCCCAGCATTTT.

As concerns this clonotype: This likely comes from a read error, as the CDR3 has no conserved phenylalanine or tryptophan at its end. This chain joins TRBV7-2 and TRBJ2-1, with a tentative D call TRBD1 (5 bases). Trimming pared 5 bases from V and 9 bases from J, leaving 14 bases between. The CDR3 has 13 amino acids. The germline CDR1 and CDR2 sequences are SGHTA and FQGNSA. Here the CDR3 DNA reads TGTGCCAGCAGCCAGGGTCAGTGGGGTGAGCAGTTCTAC. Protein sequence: CASSQGQWGEQFY.

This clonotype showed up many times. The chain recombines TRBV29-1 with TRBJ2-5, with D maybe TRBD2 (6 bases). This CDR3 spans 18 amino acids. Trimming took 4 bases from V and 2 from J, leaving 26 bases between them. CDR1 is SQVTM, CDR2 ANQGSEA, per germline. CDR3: CSVVSGDGGSWGQETQYF. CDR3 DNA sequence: TGCAGCGTTGTTTCGGGCGACGGGGGATCCTGGGGACAAGAGACCCAGTACTTC.

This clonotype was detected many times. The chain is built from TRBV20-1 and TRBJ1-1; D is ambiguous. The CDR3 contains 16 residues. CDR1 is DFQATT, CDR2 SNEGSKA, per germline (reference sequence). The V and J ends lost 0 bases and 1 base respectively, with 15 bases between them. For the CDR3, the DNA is TGCAGTGCTAGAGATATACGGGCCACCCCGAACACTGAAGCTTTCTTT. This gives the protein CSARDIRATPNTEAFF.

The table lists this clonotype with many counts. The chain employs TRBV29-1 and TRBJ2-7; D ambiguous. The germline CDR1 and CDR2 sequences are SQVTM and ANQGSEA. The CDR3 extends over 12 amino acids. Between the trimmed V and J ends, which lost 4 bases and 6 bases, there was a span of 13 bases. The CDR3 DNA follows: TGCAGCGTTGCAAGGTTTGCCTCCGAGCAGTACTTC. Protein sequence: CSVARFASEQYF.

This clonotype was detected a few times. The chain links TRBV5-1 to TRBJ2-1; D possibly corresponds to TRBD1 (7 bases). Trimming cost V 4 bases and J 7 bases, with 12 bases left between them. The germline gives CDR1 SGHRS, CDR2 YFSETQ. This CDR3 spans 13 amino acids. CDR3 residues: CASSQQGRNEQFF. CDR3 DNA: TGCGCCAGCAGCCAACAGGGGAGGAATGAGCAGTTCTTC.

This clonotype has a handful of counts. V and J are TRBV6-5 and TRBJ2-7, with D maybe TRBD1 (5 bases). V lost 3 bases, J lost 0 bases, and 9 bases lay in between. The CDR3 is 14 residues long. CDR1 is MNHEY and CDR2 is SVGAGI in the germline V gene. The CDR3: CASSYDSLSYEQYF. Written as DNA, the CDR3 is TGTGCCAGCAGTTATGACAGCCTCTCCTACGAGCAGTACTTC.